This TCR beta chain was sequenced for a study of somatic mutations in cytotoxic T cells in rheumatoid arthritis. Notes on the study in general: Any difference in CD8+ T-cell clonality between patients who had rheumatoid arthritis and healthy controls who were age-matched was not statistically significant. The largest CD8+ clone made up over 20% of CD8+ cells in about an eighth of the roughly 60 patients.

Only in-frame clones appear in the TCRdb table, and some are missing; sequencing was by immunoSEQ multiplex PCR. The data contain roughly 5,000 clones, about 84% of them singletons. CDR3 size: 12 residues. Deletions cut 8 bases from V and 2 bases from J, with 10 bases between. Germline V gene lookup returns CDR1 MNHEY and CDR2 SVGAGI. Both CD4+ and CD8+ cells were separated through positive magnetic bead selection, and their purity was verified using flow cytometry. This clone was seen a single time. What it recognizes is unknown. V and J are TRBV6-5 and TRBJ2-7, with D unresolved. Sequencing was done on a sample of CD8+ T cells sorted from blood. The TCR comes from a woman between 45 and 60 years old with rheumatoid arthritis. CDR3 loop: CASQSKPYEQYF. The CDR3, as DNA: TGTGCCAGCCAAAGTAAGCCCTACGAGCAGTACTTC.